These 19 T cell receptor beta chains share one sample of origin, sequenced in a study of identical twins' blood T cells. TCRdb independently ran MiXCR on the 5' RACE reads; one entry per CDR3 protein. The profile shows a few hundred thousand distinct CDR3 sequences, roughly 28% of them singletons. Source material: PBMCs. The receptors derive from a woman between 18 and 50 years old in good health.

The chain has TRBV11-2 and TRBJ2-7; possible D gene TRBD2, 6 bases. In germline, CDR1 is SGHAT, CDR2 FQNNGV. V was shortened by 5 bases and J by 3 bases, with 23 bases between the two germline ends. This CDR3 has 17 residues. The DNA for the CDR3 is TGTGCCAGCAGCGAAAAGATGGGTTGGGACTCGCTCTACGAGCAGTACTTC. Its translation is CASSEKMGWDSLYEQYF.

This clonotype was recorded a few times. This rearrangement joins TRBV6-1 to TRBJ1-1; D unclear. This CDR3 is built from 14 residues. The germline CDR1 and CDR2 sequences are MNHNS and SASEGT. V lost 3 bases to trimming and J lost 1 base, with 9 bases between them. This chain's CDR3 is CASSDKGKNTEAFF. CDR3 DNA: TGTGCCAGCAGTGATAAGGGCAAGAACACTGAAGCTTTCTTT.

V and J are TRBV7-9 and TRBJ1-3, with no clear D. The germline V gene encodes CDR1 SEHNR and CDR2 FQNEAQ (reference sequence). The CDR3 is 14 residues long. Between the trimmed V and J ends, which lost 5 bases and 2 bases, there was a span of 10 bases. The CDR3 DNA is TGTGCCAGCAGCCTCTTGGCTACTGGAAACACCATATATTTT. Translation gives CASSLLATGNTIYF.

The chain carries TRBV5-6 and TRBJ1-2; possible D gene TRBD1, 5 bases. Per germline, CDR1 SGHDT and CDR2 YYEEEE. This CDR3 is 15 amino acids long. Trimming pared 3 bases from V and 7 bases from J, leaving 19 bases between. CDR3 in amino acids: CASSWADGAAVGYTF. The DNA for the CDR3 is TGTGCCAGCAGCTGGGCCGACGGGGCCGCGGTTGGCTACACCTTC.

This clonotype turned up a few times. CDR3 coding DNA: TGCAGCGCGGGAGGGGGGTTCACAGATACGCAGTATTTT. Its translation: CSAGGGFTDTQYF. The chain uses TRBV29-1 and TRBJ2-3; 8 bases are a match to TRBD2. The CDR3 runs 13 residues. Germline CDR1 is SQVTM and CDR2 is ANQGSEA. Trimming took 7 bases from V and 2 from J; bases not matched to a gene: 5.

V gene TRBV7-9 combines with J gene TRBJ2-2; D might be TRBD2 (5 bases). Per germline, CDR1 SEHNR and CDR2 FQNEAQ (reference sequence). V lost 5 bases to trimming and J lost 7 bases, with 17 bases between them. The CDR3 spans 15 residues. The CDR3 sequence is CASSRIGSGDGELFF. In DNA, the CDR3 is TGTGCCAGCAGCCGAATAGGTTCCGGGGACGGGGAGCTGTTTTTT.

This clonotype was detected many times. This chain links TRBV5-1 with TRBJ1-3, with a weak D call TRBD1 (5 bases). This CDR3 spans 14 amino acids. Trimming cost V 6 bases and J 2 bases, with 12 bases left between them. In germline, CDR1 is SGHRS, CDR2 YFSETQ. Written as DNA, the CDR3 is TGCGCCAGCACCGACAGTTCTCCTGGAAACACCATATATTTT. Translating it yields CASTDSSPGNTIYF.

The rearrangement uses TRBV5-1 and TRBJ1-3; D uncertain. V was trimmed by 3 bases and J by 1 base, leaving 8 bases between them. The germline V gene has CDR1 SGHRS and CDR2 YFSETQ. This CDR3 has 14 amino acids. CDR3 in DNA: TGCGCCAGCAGCTCCGACACATCTGGAAACACCATATATTTT. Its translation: CASSSDTSGNTIYF.

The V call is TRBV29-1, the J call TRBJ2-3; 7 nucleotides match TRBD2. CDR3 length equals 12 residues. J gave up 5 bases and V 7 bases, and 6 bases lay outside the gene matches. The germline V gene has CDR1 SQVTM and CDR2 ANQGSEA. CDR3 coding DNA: TGCAGCGGTCGGGAGGCTGAAGATACGCAGTATTTT. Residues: CSGREAEDTQYF.

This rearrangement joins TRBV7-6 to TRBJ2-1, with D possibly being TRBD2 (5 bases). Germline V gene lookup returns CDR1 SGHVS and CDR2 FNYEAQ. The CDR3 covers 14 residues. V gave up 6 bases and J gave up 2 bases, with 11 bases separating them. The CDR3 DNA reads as TGTGCCAGCAGACCAACTAGTACCTACAATGAGCAGTTCTTC. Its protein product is CASRPTSTYNEQFF.

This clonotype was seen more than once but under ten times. The CDR3: CASKRTQPQHF. CDR3 in DNA: TGTGCCAGTAAGAGGACTCAGCCCCAGCATTTT. V gene TRBV19 combines with J gene TRBJ1-5; D call uncertain. The CDR3 contains 11 residues. V was trimmed by 7 bases and J by 6 bases, leaving 7 bases between them. Germline loops: CDR1 LNHDA, CDR2 SQIVND (reference sequence).

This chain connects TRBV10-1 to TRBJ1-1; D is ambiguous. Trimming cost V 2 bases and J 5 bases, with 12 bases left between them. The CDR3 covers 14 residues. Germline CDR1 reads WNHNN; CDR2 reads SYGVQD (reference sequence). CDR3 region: CASSEIPGGTEAFF. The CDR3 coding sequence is TGCGCCAGCAGTGAGATCCCCGGCGGGACTGAAGCTTTCTTT.

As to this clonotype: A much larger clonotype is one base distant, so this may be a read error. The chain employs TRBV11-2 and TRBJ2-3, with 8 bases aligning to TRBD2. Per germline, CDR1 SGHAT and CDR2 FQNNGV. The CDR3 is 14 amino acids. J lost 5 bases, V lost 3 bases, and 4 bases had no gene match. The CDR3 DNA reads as TGTGCCAGCAGCTTCGGGGGGGTCGGAGATACGCAGTATTTT. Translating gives CASSFGGVGDTQYF.

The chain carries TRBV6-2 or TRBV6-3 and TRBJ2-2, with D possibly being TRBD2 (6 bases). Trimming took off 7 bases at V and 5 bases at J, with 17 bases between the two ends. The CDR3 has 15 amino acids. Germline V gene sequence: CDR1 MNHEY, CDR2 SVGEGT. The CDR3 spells CASNRDWVLTGELFF. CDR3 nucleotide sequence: TGTGCCAGCAACCGGGACTGGGTCCTTACCGGGGAGCTGTTTTTT.

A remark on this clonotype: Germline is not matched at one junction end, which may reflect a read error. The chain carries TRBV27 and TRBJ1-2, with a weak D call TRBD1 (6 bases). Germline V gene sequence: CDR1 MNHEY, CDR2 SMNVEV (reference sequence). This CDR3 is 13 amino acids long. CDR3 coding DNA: TGTGCCAGCAGCACAGGGAATGGGTATGGCTACACCTTT. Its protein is CASSTGNGYGYTF.

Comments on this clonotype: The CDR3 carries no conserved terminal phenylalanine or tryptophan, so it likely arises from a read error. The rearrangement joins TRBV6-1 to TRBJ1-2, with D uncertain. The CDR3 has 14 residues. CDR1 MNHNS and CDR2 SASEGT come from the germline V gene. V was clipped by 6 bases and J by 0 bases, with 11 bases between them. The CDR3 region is CASRRIPSNYGYTL. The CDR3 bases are TGTGCCAGCAGACGAATTCCATCTAACTATGGCTACACCCTC.

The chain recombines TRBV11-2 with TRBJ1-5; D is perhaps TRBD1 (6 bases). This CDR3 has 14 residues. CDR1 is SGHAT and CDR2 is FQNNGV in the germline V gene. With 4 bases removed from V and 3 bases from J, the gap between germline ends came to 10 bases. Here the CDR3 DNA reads TGTGCCAGCAGCTCAACAGGGAACAATCAGCCCCAGCATTTT. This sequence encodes CASSSTGNNQPQHF.

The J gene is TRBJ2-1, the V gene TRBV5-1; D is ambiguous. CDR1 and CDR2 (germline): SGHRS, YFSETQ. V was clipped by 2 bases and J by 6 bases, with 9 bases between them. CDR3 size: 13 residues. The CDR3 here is CASSFGPVNEQFF. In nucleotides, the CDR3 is TGCGCCAGCAGCTTTGGACCCGTCAATGAGCAGTTCTTC.

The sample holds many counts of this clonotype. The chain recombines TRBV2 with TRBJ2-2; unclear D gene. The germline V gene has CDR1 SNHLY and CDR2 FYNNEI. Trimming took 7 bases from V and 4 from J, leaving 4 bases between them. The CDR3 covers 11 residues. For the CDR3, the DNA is TGTGCCAGCAAAAGCACCGGGGAGCTGTTTTTT. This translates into CASKSTGELFF.